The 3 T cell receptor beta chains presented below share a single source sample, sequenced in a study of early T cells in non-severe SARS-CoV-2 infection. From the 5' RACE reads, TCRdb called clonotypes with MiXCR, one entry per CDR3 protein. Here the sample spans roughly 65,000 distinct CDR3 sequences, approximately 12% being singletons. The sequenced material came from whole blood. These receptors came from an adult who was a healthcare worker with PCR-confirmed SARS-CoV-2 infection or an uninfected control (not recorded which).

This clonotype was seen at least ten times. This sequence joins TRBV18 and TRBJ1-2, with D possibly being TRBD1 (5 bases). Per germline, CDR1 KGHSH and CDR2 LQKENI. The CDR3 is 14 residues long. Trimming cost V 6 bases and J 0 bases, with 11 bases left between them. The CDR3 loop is CASSPQTANYGYTF. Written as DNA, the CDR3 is TGTGCCAGCTCCCCTCAGACAGCTAACTATGGCTACACCTTC.

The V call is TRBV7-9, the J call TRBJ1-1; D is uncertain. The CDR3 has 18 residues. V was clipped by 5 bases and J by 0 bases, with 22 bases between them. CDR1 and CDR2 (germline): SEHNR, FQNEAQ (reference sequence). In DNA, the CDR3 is TGTGCCAGCAGCCCCCTAGGCAGGAGGATAAACATGAACACTGAAGCTTTCTTT. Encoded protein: CASSPLGRRINMNTEAFF.

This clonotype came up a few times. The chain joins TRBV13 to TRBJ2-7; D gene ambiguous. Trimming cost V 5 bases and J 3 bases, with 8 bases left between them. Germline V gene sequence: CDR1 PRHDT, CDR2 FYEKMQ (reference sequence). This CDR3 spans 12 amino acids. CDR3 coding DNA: TGTGCCAGCAGCAGAACCCACTACGAGCAGTACTTC. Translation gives CASSRTHYEQYF.